Below are 14 T cell receptor beta chains sequenced from a single sample in a study of cytomegalovirus exposure and HLA in healthy donors. Vbeta (60) and Jbeta (13) primers were used in the PCR. TCRdb's table, derived via immunoSEQ multiplex PCR, lists solely in-frame clones and lacks some. The profile shows 150,000 to 200,000 clones, about four fifths of them singletons. Source material: PBMCs. The receptors were gathered from a young woman in good health and CMV-seronegative.

The chain links TRBV5-6 to TRBJ1-2; D possibly corresponds to TRBD1 (5 bases). CDR1 and CDR2 from the germline V gene are SGHDT and YYEEEE. Trimming shortened V by 2 bases and J by 8 bases, and 13 bases separated the two germline ends. The CDR3 runs to 13 residues. CDR3 sequence: CASSFIQGDGYTF. The CDR3 DNA sequence: TGTGCCAGCAGCTTTATCCAGGGCGACGGCTACACCTTC.

This sequence joins TRBV5-4 and TRBJ2-1; 9 bases are a match to TRBD2. V shed 0 bases and J 6 bases; nucleotides not matched to a gene: 7. Germline assignment: CDR1 SGHNT and CDR2 YYREEE (reference sequence). CDR3 length: 16 residues. The DNA of the CDR3 is TGTGCCAGCAGCTTGGCTAGCGGGAAGGTTGGCAATGAGCAGTTCTTC. It specifies CASSLASGKVGNEQFF. Full variable domain (outside the CDR3, taken from reference TRBV5-4 and TRBJ2-1): ETGVTQSPTHLIKTRGQQVTLRCSSQSGHNTVSWYQQALGQGPQFIFQYYREEENGRGNFPPRFSGLQFPNYSSELNVNALELDDSALYLCASSLASGKVGNEQFFGPGTRLTVL.

The V gene is TRBV5-1, the J gene TRBJ2-1, with 11 bases fitting TRBD2. Germline V gene lookup returns CDR1 SGHRS and CDR2 YFSETQ. This CDR3 has 14 amino acids. V was pared by 2 bases and J by 7 bases, with 2 bases of the junction left unmatched. CDR3 in amino acids: CASSFTSGSNEQFF. CDR3 nucleotides: TGCGCCAGCAGCTTTACTAGCGGGAGTAATGAGCAGTTCTTC.

The rearrangement uses TRBV5-1 and TRBJ1-1, with 7 bases fitting TRBD1. Germline CDR1 reads SGHRS; CDR2 reads YFSETQ. V trimming: 4 bases; J trimming: 1 base; junction bases outside the gene matches: 10. This CDR3 region has 16 residues. The CDR3 nucleotides read TGCGCCAGCAGCCCTAGGCCGGGACAGCCGAACACTGAAGCTTTCTTT. It yields the protein CASSPRPGQPNTEAFF.

The gene calls are TRBV6-1 and TRBJ2-7; tentative D call: TRBD1 (5 bases). Germline V CDR1 and CDR2: MNHNS, SASEGT. Trimming removed 1 base at V and 2 bases at J, with 12 bases between. The CDR3 is made up of 15 amino acids. CDR3: CASSEEDRGAYEQYF. As DNA, the CDR3 is TGTGCCAGCAGTGAAGAAGATAGGGGCGCCTACGAGCAGTACTTC.

This chain links TRBV5-6 with TRBJ1-4; TRBD1 is a possible D gene (6 bases). V shed 3 bases and J shed 8 bases, with 14 bases lying between them. The CDR3 is 14 residues long. CDR1 is SGHDT and CDR2 is YYEEEE in the germline V gene. The CDR3 DNA reads TGTGCCAGCAGCTCGGCCCCCAGGGGAGAAAAACTGTTTTTT. It is translated as CASSSAPRGEKLFF.

The chain recombines TRBV5-1 with TRBJ1-4; 9 bases agree with TRBD1. CDR3 size: 15 residues. Germline CDR1 is SGHRS and CDR2 is YFSETQ. J was trimmed by 0 bases and V by 4 bases; bases with no gene match: 1. The DNA of the CDR3 is TGCGCCAGCAGCAGGGACAGGGCAACTAATGAAAAACTGTTTTTT. Its translation: CASSRDRATNEKLFF. The whole variable domain, filled in from reference TRBV5-1 and TRBJ1-4, reads KAGVTQTPRYLIKTRGQQVTLSCSPISGHRSVSWYQQTPGQGLQFLFEYFSETQRNKGNFPGRFSGRQFSNSRSEMNVSTLELGDSALYLCASSRDRATNEKLFFGSGTQLSVL.

This clone came up a few times. The chain couples TRBV10-1 to TRBJ2-7; 11 bases map to TRBD1. The CDR3 has 13 amino acids. V was clipped by 2 bases and J by 6 bases; unmatched bases: 0. Germline CDR1 and CDR2: WNHNN and SYGVQD (reference sequence). The CDR3 sequence: CASSEGQGAEQYF. The CDR3 nucleotides are TGCGCCAGCAGTGAGGGACAGGGGGCCGAGCAGTACTTC.

The V gene is TRBV30, the J gene TRBJ2-1; 7 bases map to TRBD2. The CDR3 has 16 amino acids. CDR1 is GTSNPN and CDR2 is SVGIG in the germline V gene (reference sequence). Germline trimming cut 1 base from V and 3 bases from J; bases unmatched to any gene: 9. CDR3 DNA: TGTGCCTGGAGTGACATAGCGGGCCGAGGCTACAATGAGCAGTTCTTC. It yields the protein CAWSDIAGRGYNEQFF.

The chain carries TRBV5-1 and TRBJ2-1; D uncertain. V was cut by 5 bases and J by 3 bases, with 15 bases left in between. Per the germline V gene, CDR1 is SGHRS and CDR2 is YFSETQ. This CDR3 comprises 15 residues. The CDR3 DNA sequence: TGCGCCAGCAGTTTCCAGGAACAGTTCTACAATGAGCAGTTCTTC. It yields the protein CASSFQEQFYNEQFF.

J is TRBJ1-1 and V is TRBV6-5; unclear D gene. Deletions cut 7 bases from V and 5 bases from J, with 14 bases between. Germline V gene lookup returns CDR1 MNHEY and CDR2 SVGAGI. The CDR3 is 13 amino acids. CDR3 sequence reads: CASTYGENTEAFF. In DNA, the CDR3 is TGTGCCAGCACCTACGGGGAGAATACTGAAGCTTTCTTT.

A note on this clone: The junction departs from germline at one end; a sequencing error may be responsible. This sequence joins TRBV7-9 and TRBJ2-7; tentative D call: TRBD1 (7 bases). Germline assignment: CDR1 SEHNR and CDR2 FQNEAQ (reference sequence). CDR3 length equals 12 residues. CDR3 in DNA: TGTTCCAGCAGCTTTCAGGGGGGCGAGCAGTACTTC. It codes for CSSSFQGGEQYF.

The V call is TRBV2, the J call TRBJ2-2; 9 nucleotides agree with TRBD1. Germline assignment: CDR1 SNHLY and CDR2 FYNNEI. J lost 6 bases, V lost 2 bases, and 4 bases had no gene match. The CDR3 is made up of 15 amino acids. Written as DNA, the CDR3 is TGTGCCAGCAGTGAATCCCGGACAGGGGCCGGGGAGCTGTTTTTT. It encodes CASSESRTGAGELFF.

The chain carries TRBV27 and TRBJ1-5, with 7 bases identical to TRBD1. The CDR3 extends over 15 amino acids. The V segment lost 6 bases and the J segment 1 base; nucleotides outside the gene matches: 6. Germline V CDR1 and CDR2: MNHEY, SMNVEV (reference sequence). The CDR3 loop is CASRYRGFSNQPQHF. The CDR3, as DNA: TGTGCCAGCAGGTACAGGGGTTTCAGCAATCAGCCCCAGCATTTT.